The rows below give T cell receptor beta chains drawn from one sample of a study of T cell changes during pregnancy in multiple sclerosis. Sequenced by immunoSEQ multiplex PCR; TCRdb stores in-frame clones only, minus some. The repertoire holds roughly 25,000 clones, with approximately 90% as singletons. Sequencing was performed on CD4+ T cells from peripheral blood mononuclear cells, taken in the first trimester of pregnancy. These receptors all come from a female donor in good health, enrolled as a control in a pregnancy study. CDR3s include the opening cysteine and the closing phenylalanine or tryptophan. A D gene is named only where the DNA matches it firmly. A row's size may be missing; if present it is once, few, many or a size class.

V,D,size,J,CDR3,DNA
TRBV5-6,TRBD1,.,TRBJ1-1,CASSTPGQWVLGTEAFF,TGTGCCAGCAGTACACCGGGACAGTGGGTTTTGGGCACTGAAGCTTTCTTT
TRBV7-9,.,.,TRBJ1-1,CASSPPRGLALEPFF,TGTGCCAGCAGCCCCCCCAGAGGTCTCGCTCTCGAGCCGTTCTTT
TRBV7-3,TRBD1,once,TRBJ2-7,CASSYGQGITQYF,TGTGCCAGCAGCTACGGACAGGGGATTACGCAGTACTTC
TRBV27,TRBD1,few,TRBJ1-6,CASRGTAGSPLHF,TGTGCCAGCAGGGGGACAGCTGGTTCACCCCTCCACTTT
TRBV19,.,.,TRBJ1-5,CASRKAWRENQPQHF,TGTGCCAGTAGAAAGGCGTGGAGGGAAAATCAGCCCCAGCATTTT
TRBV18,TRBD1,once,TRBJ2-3,CASSPPGDRDEYF,TGTGCCAGCTCACCACCAGGGGACAGGGATGAGTATTTT
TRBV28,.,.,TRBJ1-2,CASNALFGYTF,TGTGCCAGCAATGCCCTATTTGGCTACACCTTC
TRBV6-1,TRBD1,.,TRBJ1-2,CASSVWTFRRTGDNQSGYTF,TGTGCCAGCAGTGTATGGACTTTCAGACGGACAGGGGACAATCAATCTGGCTACACCTTC
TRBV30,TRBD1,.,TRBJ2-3,CAWTMTGGLADTQYF,TGTGCCTGGACCATGACAGGGGGTCTTGCAGATACGCAGTATTTT
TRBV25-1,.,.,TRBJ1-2,CASSDLQGVSGYTF,TGTGCCAGCAGTGACTTACAGGGAGTCTCAGGCTACACCTTC
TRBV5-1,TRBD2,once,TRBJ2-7,CASSLIAGGTYEQYF,TGCGCCAGCAGCTTGATCGCGGGGGGCACCTACGAGCAGTACTTC
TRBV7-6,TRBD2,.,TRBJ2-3,CASSPMTSSDTQYF,TGTGCCAGCAGCCCCATGACTAGCAGCGATACGCAGTATTTT
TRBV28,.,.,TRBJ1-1,CASRSQGSTEAFF,TGTGCCAGCAGGTCACAGGGAAGCACTGAAGCTTTCTTT
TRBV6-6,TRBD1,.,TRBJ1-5,CASGQGAGQPQHF,TGTGCCAGTGGACAGGGGGCAGGTCAGCCCCAGCATTTT
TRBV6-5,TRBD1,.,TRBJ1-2,CASTSTGGSGYTF,TGTGCCAGCACTAGTACAGGGGGATCCGGCTACACCTTC
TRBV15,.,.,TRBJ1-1,CATRSPRVNAEAFF,TGTGCCACCAGGAGCCCCAGGGTAAACGCTGAAGCTTTCTTT
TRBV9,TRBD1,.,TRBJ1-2,CAGSPGTGGLYGYTF,TGTGCCGGCAGCCCAGGGACAGGGGGCCTCTATGGCTACACCTTC
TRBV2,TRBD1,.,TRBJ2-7,CATTGTGSYYEQYF,TGTGCCACCACGGGGACAGGGTCCTACTACGAGCAGTACTTC
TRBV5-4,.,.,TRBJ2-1,CASTGRGSQYNEQFF,TGTGCCAGCACTGGTCGGGGTAGCCAATACAATGAGCAGTTCTTC
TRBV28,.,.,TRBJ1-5,CASSLMFPRGIFQPQHF,TGTGCCAGCAGTTTAATGTTTCCCAGGGGTATTTTTCAGCCCCAGCATTTT
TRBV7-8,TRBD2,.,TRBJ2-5,CASSFTSGVETQYF,TGTGCCAGCAGCTTCACTAGCGGGGTGGAGACCCAGTACTTC
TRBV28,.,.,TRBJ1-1,CASSTRKEGTEAFF,TGTGCCAGCAGCACCCGGAAGGAGGGGACTGAAGCTTTCTTT
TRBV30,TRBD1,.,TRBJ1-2,CAWRPRTGGFGYGYTF,TGTGCCTGGAGGCCGAGGACAGGGGGCTTCGGCTATGGCTACACCTTC
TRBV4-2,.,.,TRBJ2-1,CASSQDYSTGTSFYEQFF,TGTGCCAGCAGCCAAGATTACAGCACAGGAACTAGCTTCTATGAGCAGTTCTTC
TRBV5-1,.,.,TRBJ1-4,CASSLEALSEKLFF,TGCGCCAGCAGCTTGGAAGCGCTCTCAGAAAAACTGTTTTTT